The next 10 T cell receptor beta chains were all read from a single sample in a study of T cell changes during pregnancy in multiple sclerosis. Sequencing used immunoSEQ multiplex PCR; TCRdb keeps in-frame clones, though not all of them. The sample has around 67,000 clones; around 93% are singletons. Sample: peripheral blood, taken in the first trimester of pregnancy. These receptors were taken from a female donor with multiple sclerosis, enrolled in a pregnancy study.

J is TRBJ1-4 and V is TRBV7-9, with no clear D. CDR3 length equals 14 residues. Germline CDR1 SEHNR, CDR2 FQNEAQ (reference sequence). V was clipped by 3 bases and J by 7 bases, with 12 bases between them. CDR3 DNA sequence: TGTGCCAGCAGCTTTCCGGGTTTAGGTGAAAAACTGTTTTTT. This sequence encodes CASSFPGLGEKLFF.

The chain employs TRBV2 and TRBJ2-3; D possibly corresponds to TRBD2 (6 bases). V gave up 3 bases and J gave up 10 bases, with 14 bases separating them. CDR3 length equals 13 residues. The germline CDR1 and CDR2 sequences are SNHLY and FYNNEI. The CDR3 region is CASSDFGGQAQYF. As DNA, the CDR3 is TGTGCCAGCAGTGATTTTGGAGGGCAAGCGCAGTATTTT. Full variable domain (missing parts from reference TRBV2 and TRBJ2-3): EPEVTQTPSHQVTQMGQEVILRCVPISNHLYFYWYRQILGQKVEFLVSFYNNEISEKSEIFDDQFSVERPDGSNFTLKIRSTKLEDSAMYFCASSDFGGQAQYFGPGTRLTVL.

The rearrangement links TRBV7-2 to TRBJ1-2; TRBD1 aligns across 8 bases. Trimming at V came to 4 bases and at J to 0 bases, leaving 7 bases not matched to a gene. The CDR3 totals 16 residues. Germline CDR1 is SGHTA and CDR2 is FQGNSA. In nucleotides, the CDR3 is TGTGCCAGCAGCTCAGCAGGGGGCCCGACTAACTATGGCTACACCTTC. Its protein product is CASSSAGGPTNYGYTF.

The chain links TRBV5-1 to TRBJ2-6; 10 positions agree with TRBD1. CDR3 size: 18 residues. Germline-derived CDR1 and CDR2 are SGHRS and YFSETQ. With V trimmed by 0 bases and J by 3 bases, 6 bases remained unmatched. As DNA, the CDR3 is TGCGCCAGCAGCTTGGATCCCGACAGGGGGCTTGGGGCCAACGTCCTGACTTTC. It encodes CASSLDPDRGLGANVLTF. Full variable domain (remainder filled in from reference TRBV5-1 and TRBJ2-6): KAGVTQTPRYLIKTRGQQVTLSCSPISGHRSVSWYQQTPGQGLQFLFEYFSETQRNKGNFPGRFSGRQFSNSRSEMNVSTLELGDSALYLCASSLDPDRGLGANVLTFGAGSRLTVL.

The rearrangement uses TRBV21-1 and TRBJ2-1; TRBD1 is the table's D call, not checked against the DNA. TRBV21-1 is described as a pseudogene. The CDR3 contains 15 residues. The CDR3 loop reads CASCHRARSYNEQFF. CDR3 sequence (DNA): TGTGCCAGCTGTCACAGAGCCCGCTCCTACAATGAGCAGTTCTTC.

This clone was detected once. This chain links TRBV6-6 with TRBJ2-5; no clear D. The CDR3 has 15 amino acids. The ends were cut back, 2 bases at V and 0 bases at J, with 10 bases in the middle. The germline V gene encodes CDR1 MNHNY and CDR2 SVGAGI (reference sequence). The chain's CDR3 is CASSYLLGYQETQYF. As DNA, the CDR3 is TGTGCCAGCAGTTACCTCCTCGGGTACCAAGAGACCCAGTACTTC.

This clone has a single count. The genes are TRBV9 and TRBJ2-1; TRBD2 agrees at 9 bases. J was trimmed by 4 bases and V by 2 bases; bases with no gene match: 7. Germline CDR1 and CDR2: SGDLS and YYNGEE. The CDR3 is 16 residues long. The CDR3 loop is CASSVASGTKYNEQFF. The CDR3 DNA reads as TGTGCCAGCAGCGTGGCTAGCGGGACTAAATACAATGAGCAGTTCTTC.

The rearrangement uses TRBV4-1 and TRBJ1-4; D is perhaps TRBD1 (5 bases). There are 17 residues in the CDR3. The germline V and J ends were trimmed by 2 bases and 3 bases, with 16 bases remaining between them. Germline-derived CDR1 and CDR2 are MGHRA and YSYEKL. CDR3 loop: CASSQPTGVVPNEKLFF. Written as DNA, the CDR3 is TGCGCCAGCAGCCAACCCACGGGGGTGGTTCCTAATGAAAAACTGTTTTTT.

J is TRBJ2-7 and V is TRBV27; D gene ambiguous. This CDR3 is built from 14 residues. Trimming removed 2 bases at V and 2 bases at J, with 10 bases between. Germline V gene data show CDR1 as MNHEY and CDR2 as SMNVEV (reference sequence). The CDR3 reads CASSLGGKAYEQYF. The CDR3 coding sequence is TGTGCCAGCAGTTTAGGCGGTAAGGCCTACGAGCAGTACTTC.

V usage is TRBV6-1 and J usage is TRBJ1-1; 7 nucleotides line up with TRBD1. The CDR3 loop spans 12 amino acids. Germline-derived CDR1 and CDR2 are MNHNS and SASEGT. J was trimmed by 2 bases and V by 11 bases; bases with no gene match: 5. The CDR3 nucleotides are TGTGCCGGGGGACAGATTAACACTGAAGCTTTCTTT. Its protein is CAGGQINTEAFF.